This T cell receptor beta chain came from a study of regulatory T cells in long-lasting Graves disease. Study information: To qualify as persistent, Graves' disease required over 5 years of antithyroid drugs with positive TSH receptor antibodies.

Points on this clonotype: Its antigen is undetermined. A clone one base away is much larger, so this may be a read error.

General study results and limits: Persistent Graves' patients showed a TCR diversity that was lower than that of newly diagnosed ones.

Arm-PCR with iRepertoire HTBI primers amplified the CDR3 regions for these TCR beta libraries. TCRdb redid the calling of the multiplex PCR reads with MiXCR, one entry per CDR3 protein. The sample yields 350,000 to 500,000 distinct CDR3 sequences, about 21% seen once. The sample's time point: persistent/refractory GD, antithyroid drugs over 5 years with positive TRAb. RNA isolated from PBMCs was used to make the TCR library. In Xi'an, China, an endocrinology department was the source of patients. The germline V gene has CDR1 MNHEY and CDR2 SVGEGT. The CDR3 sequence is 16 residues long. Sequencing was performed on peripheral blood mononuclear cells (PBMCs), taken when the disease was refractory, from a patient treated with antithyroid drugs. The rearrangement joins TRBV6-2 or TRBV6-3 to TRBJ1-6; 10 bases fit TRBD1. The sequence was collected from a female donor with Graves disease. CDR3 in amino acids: CANSYEAGQGSSPLHF. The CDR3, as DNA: TGTGCCAACAGTTACGAAGCGGGACAGGGGAGTTCACCCCTCCACTTT.